These 22 T cell receptor beta chains came from one sample sequenced in a study of blood T cell repertoires in COVID-19. Clones were read by immunoSEQ multiplex PCR, and TCRdb kept only the in-frame ones, dropping some. The sample includes under 200,000 clones, around nine tenths of them seen just once. The specimen was peripheral blood. The origin of the receptors is a man between 65 and 85 years old with acute or convalescent COVID-19.

V is TRBV21-1 and J is TRBJ2-7; the table's D gene call, TRBD2, was not cross checked with the DNA. TRBV21-1 represents a pseudogene. The CDR3 runs 12 residues. CDR3 sequence: CASSNRRGEQYF. The CDR3, as DNA: TGTGCCAGCAGCAATAGGCGGGGAGAGCAGTACTTC.

The chain combines TRBV18 with TRBJ2-1; the match to TRBD1 covers 10 bases. The CDR3 runs 15 residues. Trimming at V came to 5 bases and at J to 4 bases, leaving 5 bases not matched to a gene. Germline V gives CDR1 KGHSH, CDR2 LQKENI. CDR3 amino acids: CASSFGTGAYNEQFF. The DNA of the CDR3 is TGTGCCAGCTCATTTGGGACAGGGGCATACAATGAGCAGTTCTTC.

This clone was seen a handful of times. The CDR3 bases are TGCGCCAGCAGCTTTTCAGGGTACGACTATGGCTACACCTTC. This codes for CASSFSGYDYGYTF. This chain connects TRBV5-1 to TRBJ1-2; D perhaps matches TRBD1 (5 bases). In germline, CDR1 is SGHRS, CDR2 YFSETQ. V shed 2 bases and J shed 3 bases, with 11 bases lying between them. The CDR3 is made up of 14 amino acids.

This clone was counted once. At one of its ends the junction is not consistent with the germline gene, which may arise from a read error. The V and J genes are TRBV7-6 and TRBJ2-3; TRBD1 matches at 8 bases. CDR3 length: 11 amino acids. CDR1 is SGHVS and CDR2 is FNYEAQ in the germline V gene. CDR3 nucleotide sequence: TGCGCAACAGGGGGTGCAGATACGCAGTATTTT. This sequence encodes CATGGADTQYF.

V is TRBV5-3 and J is TRBJ2-2; 7 nucleotides agree with TRBD1. TRBV5-3 is flagged as an ORF with uncertain function. This CDR3 comprises 19 residues. V lost 2 bases to trimming and J lost 4 bases; unmatched junction nucleotides: 17. The CDR3 spells CARSLSPLRQGRSTGELFF. The CDR3 DNA is TGTGCCAGAAGCTTAAGTCCCCTTCGACAGGGCAGGAGCACCGGGGAGCTGTTTTTT.

The chain couples TRBV30 to TRBJ2-5, with 8 bases that match TRBD2. From germline, CDR1 is GTSNPN and CDR2 SVGIG (reference sequence). The CDR3 extends over 14 amino acids. As DNA, the CDR3 is TGTGCACGGAGCGGGGGAGGGAAAGATGAGACCCAGTACTTC. Translated, it gives CARSGGGKDETQYF.

The genes are TRBV4-1 and TRBJ2-7; 7 positions match TRBD2. V lost 0 bases and J lost 3; bases outside the gene matches: 11. The CDR3 contains 17 residues. CDR1 is MGHRA, CDR2 YSYEKL, per germline. CDR3 amino acids: CASSQENWGGTVYEQYF. The CDR3 bases are TGCGCCAGCAGCCAAGAAAATTGGGGGGGGACCGTCTACGAGCAGTACTTC.

The rearrangement joins TRBV5-1 to TRBJ1-3, with 7 bases aligning to TRBD1. Germline V gene data show CDR1 as SGHRS and CDR2 as YFSETQ. Trimming took 1 base from V and 6 from J; bases not matched to a gene: 7. The CDR3 contains 15 residues. The CDR3 DNA is TGCGCCAGCAGCTTGACAGGGGCCGGAGAAAACACCATATATTTT. This codes for CASSLTGAGENTIYF.

The rearrangement joins TRBV7-9 to TRBJ2-7; 8 bases align to TRBD2. Per germline, CDR1 SEHNR and CDR2 FQNEAQ (reference sequence). The CDR3 spans 16 residues. The ends lost 5 bases at V and 2 bases at J; junction bases unmatched: 11. CDR3 coding DNA: TGTGCCAGCAGCCTGAGAGAAGGTAGCGGGACCTACGAGCAGTACTTC. It yields the protein CASSLREGSGTYEQYF.

The V gene is TRBV9, the J gene TRBJ2-1; 9 nucleotides agree with TRBD2. Germline V lookup: CDR1 SGDLS, CDR2 YYNGEE. V shed 10 bases and J 3 bases; nucleotides not matched to a gene: 14. The CDR3 loop spans 16 amino acids. Here the CDR3 reads CASAQAGGPLYNEQFF. The CDR3 DNA follows: TGTGCCTCCGCCCAAGCGGGAGGACCGCTCTACAATGAGCAGTTCTTC.

The chain has TRBV30 and TRBJ1-5; the D gene is possibly TRBD1 (5 bases). Germline V gene data show CDR1 as GTSNPN and CDR2 as SVGIG (reference sequence). V was cut by 1 base and J by 6 bases, with 10 bases left in between. The CDR3 has 13 amino acids. The CDR3 reads CAWSGQGGQPQHF. The CDR3 nucleotides are TGTGCCTGGAGTGGCCAGGGAGGTCAGCCCCAGCATTTT. The whole variable domain, filled in from reference TRBV30 and TRBJ1-5, reads SQTIHQWPATLVQPVGSPLSLECTVEGTSNPNLYWYRQAAGRGLQLLFYSVGIGQISSEVPQNLSASRPQDRQFILSSKKLLLSDSGFYLCAWSGQGGQPQHFGDGTRLSIL.

This clone was seen a few times. This chain uses TRBV30 with TRBJ2-2; TRBD2 matches at 11 bases. The CDR3 has 15 residues. Germline-derived CDR1 and CDR2 are GTSNPN and SVGIG (reference sequence). V gave up 6 bases and J gave up 4 bases; unmatched junction bases: 7. CDR3 sequence reads: CACLGLAGGTGELFF. The DNA for the CDR3 is TGTGCCTGCCTGGGTCTAGCGGGGGGCACCGGGGAGCTGTTTTTT.

The chain uses TRBV27 and TRBJ2-3, with 8 bases lining up with TRBD2. The CDR3 is 15 amino acids. CDR1 and CDR2 from the germline V gene are MNHEY and SMNVEV (reference sequence). V trimming: 3 bases; J trimming: 4 bases; junction bases outside the gene matches: 6. CDR3 loop: CASSFSSGESDTQYF. The CDR3 DNA reads as TGTGCCAGCAGTTTTAGTAGCGGGGAGTCAGATACGCAGTATTTT.

CDR3 DNA: TGTGCCAGCAGCCAACTGACAGGGAATAATGAAAAACTGTTTTTT. Encoded protein: CASSQLTGNNEKLFF. V and J are TRBV14 and TRBJ1-4; 7 positions match TRBD1. The CDR3 runs to 15 residues. V was pared by 2 bases and J by 4 bases, with 4 bases of the junction left unmatched. Germline V gene sequence: CDR1 SGHDN, CDR2 FVKESK.

This chain links TRBV3-1 (or the pseudogene TRBV3-2) with TRBJ2-7; maybe TRBD1 (5 bases). Trimming removed 3 bases at V and 8 bases at J, with 11 bases between. This CDR3 has 12 residues. Germline lookup yields CDR1 LGHDT and CDR2 YNNKEL (reference sequence). The CDR3 DNA follows: TGTGCCAGCAGCCACAGGGTTGGTCAGCAGTACTTC. Translating it yields CASSHRVGQQYF.

The rearrangement uses TRBV28 and TRBJ2-4; tentatively, D is TRBD2 (6 bases). Trimming took off 7 bases at V and 0 bases at J, with 13 bases between the two ends. This CDR3 is 15 amino acids long. Germline CDR1 MDHEN, CDR2 SYDVKM. CDR3 protein: CASTPPGLAKNIQYF. CDR3 DNA: TGTGCCAGCACCCCTCCGGGACTAGCCAAAAACATTCAGTACTTC.

The chain has TRBV19 and TRBJ2-4; the D gene is possibly TRBD1 (5 bases). In germline, CDR1 is LNHDA, CDR2 SQIVND (reference sequence). The CDR3 sequence is 17 residues long. Trimming took 5 bases from V and 1 from J, leaving 18 bases between them. CDR3 region: CASSPQGSIRAKNIQYF. As DNA, the CDR3 is TGTGCCAGTAGTCCCCAGGGCAGTATCAGGGCCAAAAACATTCAGTACTTC.

J is TRBJ1-4 and V is TRBV2, with 9 bases identical to TRBD1. The CDR3 runs 15 residues. Per the germline V gene, CDR1 is SNHLY and CDR2 is FYNNEI. V dropped 7 bases and J dropped 8; count of bases not matched to a gene: 11. CDR3 loop: CASTLAGTGREKLFF. In DNA form, the CDR3 reads TGTGCCAGCACCCTCGCCGGGACAGGGCGAGAAAAACTGTTTTTT.

The rearrangement uses TRBV15 and TRBJ2-3; 11 nucleotides match TRBD2. Germline lookup yields CDR1 LNHNV and CDR2 YYDKDF (reference sequence). This CDR3 spans 17 amino acids. J was trimmed by 2 bases and V by 2 bases; bases with no gene match: 6. This CDR3 reads CATSRSEGLADTDTQYF. In nucleotides, the CDR3 is TGTGCCACCAGCAGATCAGAGGGACTAGCGGACACAGATACGCAGTATTTT.

Of note for this clone: The sample contains more than one DNA sequence encoding this CDR3. The chain carries TRBV5-1 and TRBJ1-3; D is unclear. CDR3 size: 14 residues. Trimming stripped 4 bases from V and 0 bases from J, with 8 bases between. Germline V gene sequence: CDR1 SGHRS, CDR2 YFSETQ. CDR3 DNA: TGCGCCAGCAGCCCGGAGAGCTCTGGAAACACCATATATTTT. Its protein product is CASSPESSGNTIYF.

The chain uses TRBV10-3 and TRBJ1-2, with D uncertain. The V gene's germline CDR1 is ENHRY and CDR2 SYGVKD. CDR3 length: 13 residues. Trimming took 2 bases from V and 4 from J, leaving 8 bases between them. The CDR3 coding sequence is TGTGCCATCAGTGAGAACAGCCCCTATGGCTACACCTTC. Its protein is CAISENSPYGYTF.

Turning to this clone: One junction end does not reproduce the germline sequence, and a read error may be involved. The CDR3 reads CASSEGTDNDGYTF. DNA for the CDR3: TGTGCCAGCAGTGAAGGGACAGATAACGATGGCTACACCTTC. The chain joins TRBV2 to TRBJ1-2; TRBD1 might be the D (6 bases). Germline values: CDR1 SNHLY, CDR2 FYNNEI. The CDR3 is 14 amino acids.